These 12 T cell receptor beta chains share one sample of origin, sequenced in a study of cytomegalovirus exposure and HLA in healthy donors. Primers: 60 Vbeta forward and 13 Jbeta reverse. TCRdb's copy holds only in-frame clones and misses some; the assay was immunoSEQ multiplex PCR. This table holds more than 200,000 clones, roughly 80% found once. Material: PBMCs. The receptor set was obtained from a girl aged 2-10 years in good health and CMV-seronegative.

V usage is TRBV4-1 and J usage is TRBJ2-7; D perhaps matches TRBD2 (5 bases). Deletions cut 1 base from V and 0 bases from J, with 13 bases between. The CDR3 is made up of 16 amino acids. Germline V gives CDR1 MGHRA, CDR2 YSYEKL. Here the CDR3 reads CASSQAARVSSYEQYF. The CDR3 coding sequence is TGCGCCAGCAGCCAAGCGGCGAGGGTTAGCTCCTACGAGCAGTACTTC.

This clone was found once. This rearrangement joins TRBV5-6 to TRBJ2-3; the match to TRBD2 covers 16 bases. This CDR3 comprises 19 residues. CDR1 is SGHDT and CDR2 is YYEEEE in the germline V gene. Trimming removed 4 bases from V and 0 bases from J; junction bases left unmatched: 8. CDR3 DNA sequence: TGTGCCAGCAGCCCCGGGACTAGCGGGGGGGTCTCTAGCACAGATACGCAGTATTTT. Its protein is CASSPGTSGGVSSTDTQYF.

The genes are TRBV27 and TRBJ2-1; the match to TRBD1 covers 7 bases. CDR1 is MNHEY, CDR2 SMNVEV, per germline (reference sequence). Trimming at V came to 4 bases and at J to 2 bases, leaving 11 bases not matched to a gene. CDR3 length: 17 residues. The CDR3 DNA is TGTGCCAGCAGTTCTCTGTTCCGACAGGGCCCCTACAATGAGCAGTTCTTC. Amino acids: CASSSLFRQGPYNEQFF.

The rearrangement joins TRBV25-1 to TRBJ1-4; the D is unclear. Per germline, CDR1 MGHDK and CDR2 SYGVNS. The CDR3 contains 13 residues. V gave up 5 bases and J gave up 8 bases, with 12 bases separating them. The CDR3, as DNA: TGTGCCAGCAGTCAACACACCCCCGAAAAACTGTTTTTT. This sequence encodes CASSQHTPEKLFF.

The genes are TRBV6-5 and TRBJ1-2; D remains unclear. CDR1 and CDR2 from the germline V gene are MNHEY and SVGAGI. Deletions cut 0 bases from V and 4 bases from J, with 6 bases between. This CDR3 has 13 residues. The CDR3 sequence is CASSYSYFYGYTF. In DNA form, the CDR3 reads TGTGCCAGCAGTTACTCATACTTCTATGGCTACACCTTC.

Of note for this clone: In the same sample, other DNA sequences code for this CDR3. J is TRBJ2-7 and V is TRBV25-1; TRBD2 is a possible D gene (6 bases). The CDR3 has 12 amino acids. V was clipped by 3 bases and J by 4 bases, with 7 bases between them. In germline, CDR1 is MGHDK, CDR2 SYGVNS. The CDR3 region is CASSDRGYEQYF. The CDR3 DNA sequence: TGTGCCAGCAGTGATCGGGGGTACGAGCAGTACTTC.

The genes are TRBV7-9 and TRBJ1-1; D perhaps matches TRBD1 (6 bases). Trimming cost V 3 bases and J 2 bases, with 22 bases left between them. CDR1 and CDR2 from the germline V gene are SEHNR and FQNEAQ (reference sequence). The CDR3 contains 18 residues. CDR3 protein: CASSLVQGGGVRNTEAFF. CDR3 nucleotide sequence: TGTGCCAGCAGCTTGGTTCAAGGGGGTGGAGTGCGTAACACTGAAGCTTTCTTT. Supplemented by reference TRBV7-9 and TRBJ1-1, the full variable domain reads DTGVSQNPRHKITKRGQNVTFRCDPISEHNRLYWYRQTLGQGPEFLTYFQNEAQLEKSRLLSDRFSAERPKGSFSTLEIQRTEQGDSAMYLCASSLVQGGGVRNTEAFFGQGTRLTVV.

This chain links TRBV6-4 with TRBJ1-6; maybe TRBD1 (6 bases). V lost 6 bases and J lost 0, with 9 bases in between. The CDR3 is 15 amino acids. Germline assignment: CDR1 MRHNA and CDR2 SNTAGT. CDR3 sequence reads: CASRSDSSYNSPLHF. The CDR3, as DNA: TGTGCCAGCAGATCGGACAGCTCCTATAATTCACCCCTCCACTTT.

J is TRBJ2-5 and V is TRBV5-6; 14 positions agree with TRBD2. Germline V CDR1 and CDR2: SGHDT, YYEEEE. Trimming at V came to 0 bases and at J to 5 bases, leaving 3 bases not matched to a gene. CDR3 length equals 16 residues. The CDR3 sequence is CASSLGLAGGSETQYF. As DNA, the CDR3 is TGTGCCAGCAGCTTGGGACTAGCGGGAGGGTCCGAGACCCAGTACTTC.

This rearrangement joins TRBV9 to TRBJ2-1, with 15 bases aligning to TRBD2. Germline V gene data show CDR1 as SGDLS and CDR2 as YYNGEE. Germline trimming cut 0 bases from V and 9 bases from J; bases unmatched to any gene: 1. This CDR3 region has 15 residues. The CDR3 here is CASSVGGLAGGEQFF. DNA for the CDR3: TGTGCCAGCAGCGTAGGGGGACTAGCGGGAGGTGAGCAGTTCTTC.

The chain couples TRBV4-1 to TRBJ1-1; D is perhaps TRBD1 (5 bases). The CDR3 consists of 13 residues. Trimming took off 2 bases at V and 5 bases at J, with 9 bases between the two ends. The germline gives CDR1 MGHRA, CDR2 YSYEKL. The CDR3 DNA is TGCGCCAGCAGCCAACAGGGAATGACTGAAGCTTTCTTT. Amino acids: CASSQQGMTEAFF.

This chain links TRBV7-3 with TRBJ1-2; no clear D. The CDR3 is made up of 16 amino acids. V shed 2 bases and J shed 2 bases, with 15 bases lying between them. Germline CDR1 is SGHTA and CDR2 is FQGTGA. The CDR3 sequence: CASSLGSLTGNYGYTF. The CDR3, as DNA: TGTGCCAGCAGCTTAGGCAGCCTTACGGGGAACTATGGCTACACCTTC.